Below, 26 T cell receptor beta chains from the same sample are listed, as sequenced in a study of blood T cell repertoires in COVID-19. Clones were sequenced by immunoSEQ multiplex PCR, and TCRdb holds only the in-frame ones, with some missing. The sample has roughly 200,000 clones, about 80% seen once. Sequenced material: peripheral blood. All receptors derive from a man aged 55-75 years with acute or convalescent COVID-19.

This chain's CDR3 is CASSIVGHGNTEAFF. The CDR3 nucleotides are TGTGCCAGTAGTATAGTTGGGCACGGGAACACTGAAGCTTTCTTT. The J gene is TRBJ1-1, the V gene TRBV19, with unresolved D. The CDR3 consists of 15 residues. V lost 1 base and J lost 1, with 10 bases in between. The V gene's germline CDR1 is LNHDA and CDR2 SQIVND (reference sequence). The complete variable domain, with remaining parts taken from reference TRBV19 and TRBJ1-1, reads DGGITQSPKYLFRKEGQNVTLSCEQNLNHDAMYWYRQDPGQGLRLIYYSQIVNDFQKGDIAEGYSVSREKKESFPLTVTSAQKNPTAFYLCASSIVGHGNTEAFFGQGTRLTVV.

The rearrangement joins TRBV10-3 to TRBJ1-5, with 8 positions matching TRBD1. The CDR3 sequence is 13 residues long. Trimming cost V 6 bases and J 10 bases; bases outside gene matches: 8. CDR1 and CDR2 (germline): ENHRY, SYGVKD. The CDR3 nucleotides read TGTGCCATCAGCCTCACAGGGGGTGGTCCCCAGCATTTT. Its translation: CAISLTGGGPQHF.

This rearrangement joins TRBV6-5 to TRBJ2-7; D possibly corresponds to TRBD1 (6 bases). Germline CDR1 and CDR2: MNHEY and SVGAGI. The V and J ends lost 6 bases and 9 bases respectively, with 24 bases between them. The CDR3 extends over 15 amino acids. The CDR3 loop is CASSPDRSSTIGQYF. The CDR3 bases are TGTGCCAGCAGCCCAGACAGGAGTTCTACGATTGGGCAGTACTTC.

The gene calls are TRBV14 and TRBJ2-1; 7 positions match TRBD2. V gave up 3 bases and J gave up 4 bases; unmatched junction bases: 9. The CDR3 loop spans 16 amino acids. Germline CDR1 and CDR2: SGHDN and FVKESK. CDR3 nucleotides: TGTGCCAGCAGCCACAGATTGGTCGGGGGGTACAATGAGCAGTTCTTC. It specifies CASSHRLVGGYNEQFF.

This clone was recorded once. The V gene is TRBV3-1 (or the pseudogene TRBV3-2), the J gene TRBJ1-1; 8 bases agree with TRBD1. Germline V CDR1 and CDR2: LGHDT, YNNKEL (reference sequence). Trimming at V came to 4 bases and at J to 7 bases, leaving 8 bases not matched to a gene. The CDR3 spans 14 residues. This chain's CDR3 is CASSPSSGGSEAFF. The DNA of the CDR3 is TGTGCCAGCAGCCCCAGCTCAGGGGGCAGTGAAGCTTTCTTT.

The chain employs TRBV2 and TRBJ1-6; D uncertain. Germline V lookup: CDR1 SNHLY, CDR2 FYNNEI. The V end was cut by 4 bases, the J end by 6 bases, with 7 bases between. The CDR3 covers 13 residues. The CDR3, as DNA: TGTGCCAGCAGTGTCCGGGGTAATTCACCCCTCCACTTT. The encoded protein is CASSVRGNSPLHF. Supplemented by reference TRBV2 and TRBJ1-6, the full variable domain reads EPEVTQTPSHQVTQMGQEVILRCVPISNHLYFYWYRQILGQKVEFLVSFYNNEISEKSEIFDDQFSVERPDGSNFTLKIRSTKLEDSAMYFCASSVRGNSPLHFGNGTRLTVT.

The CDR3 sequence is CASSFLQGANTEAFF. The DNA for the CDR3 is TGTGCCAGCAGCTTCCTACAGGGGGCGAACACTGAAGCTTTCTTT. The chain links TRBV5-5 to TRBJ1-1; 9 bases fit TRBD1. CDR3 length: 15 amino acids. CDR1 and CDR2 from the germline V gene are SGHKS and YYEKEE (reference sequence). Losses at the gene ends were 2 bases for V and 1 base for J; bases not matched to a gene: 3. The full variable domain, with the rest looked up from reference TRBV5-5 and TRBJ1-1, is DAGVTQSPTHLIKTRGQQVTLRCSPISGHKSVSWYQQVLGQGPQFIFQYYEKEERGRGNFPDRFSARQFPNYSSELNVNALLLGDSALYLCASSFLQGANTEAFFGQGTRLTVV.

This chain joins TRBV19 and TRBJ2-7; 9 bases fit TRBD2. Trimming took 5 bases from V and 6 from J; bases not matched to a gene: 17. Per germline, CDR1 LNHDA and CDR2 SQIVND (reference sequence). This CDR3 region has 17 residues. CDR3 sequence: CASSPGLLSSGRLEQYF. CDR3 nucleotide sequence: TGTGCCAGTAGTCCCGGACTGCTTTCCAGCGGGAGGCTCGAGCAGTACTTC. Based on the CDR3 plus reference TRBV19 and TRBJ2-7, the full variable domain is DGGITQSPKYLFRKEGQNVTLSCEQNLNHDAMYWYRQDPGQGLRLIYYSQIVNDFQKGDIAEGYSVSREKKESFPLTVTSAQKNPTAFYLCASSPGLLSSGRLEQYFGPGTRLTVT.

V and J are TRBV7-6 and TRBJ2-1; 8 bases fit TRBD2. The CDR3 runs 16 residues. Germline trimming cut 2 bases from V and 5 bases from J; bases unmatched to any gene: 8. Germline assignment: CDR1 SGHVS and CDR2 FNYEAQ. CDR3 in amino acids: CASSLLALAGNNEQFF. CDR3 sequence (DNA): TGTGCCAGCAGCTTATTAGCGCTAGCGGGTAACAATGAGCAGTTCTTC.

This clone was counted a few times. J is TRBJ1-2 and V is TRBV12-3 or TRBV12-4; the D is unclear. The CDR3 contains 12 residues. The germline V and J ends were trimmed by 6 bases and 6 bases, with 11 bases remaining between them. The CDR3 DNA reads TGTGCCAGCAGCTCGGGGTACAATGGCTACACCTTC. It specifies CASSSGYNGYTF.

The genes are TRBV15 and TRBJ1-4, with 7 bases fitting TRBD1. Germline trimming cut 6 bases from V and 1 base from J; bases unmatched to any gene: 5. The CDR3 loop spans 15 amino acids. The germline V gene has CDR1 LNHNV and CDR2 YYDKDF (reference sequence). DNA of the CDR3: TGTGCCACCAGGCCCAGACAGGGAACTAATGAAAAACTGTTTTTT. It codes for CATRPRQGTNEKLFF.

The rearrangement joins TRBV11-2 to TRBJ2-3; D is unclear. The germline V and J ends were trimmed by 5 bases and 0 bases, with 12 bases remaining between them. The CDR3 covers 15 residues. Looked up from germline, CDR1 is SGHAT and CDR2 is FQNNGV. CDR3 nucleotide sequence: TGTGCCAGCAGCCCTAGACGGCGCAGCACAGATACGCAGTATTTT. It translates to CASSPRRRSTDTQYF. Based on the CDR3 plus reference TRBV11-2 and TRBJ2-3, the full variable domain is EAGVAQSPRYKIIEKRQSVAFWCNPISGHATLYWYQQILGQGPKLLIQFQNNGVVDDSQLPKDRFSAERLKGVDSTLKIQPAKLEDSAVYLCASSPRRRSTDTQYFGPGTRLTVL.

This chain uses TRBV18 with TRBJ1-1; D gene unclear. There are 15 residues in the CDR3. Trimming pared 1 base from V and 2 bases from J, leaving 11 bases between. Germline CDR1 reads KGHSH; CDR2 reads LQKENI. CDR3 DNA sequence: TGTGCCAGCTCACCACTATCAGAAAGTAACACTGAAGCTTTCTTT. Its protein product is CASSPLSESNTEAFF.

DNA for the CDR3: TGTGCCAGCAGCTTAATCGCCGGGGGGGCAAGGTCTGAGCAGTTCTTC. Translation: CASSLIAGGARSEQFF. The J gene is TRBJ2-1, the V gene TRBV7-2; TRBD2 aligns across 8 bases. The V gene end was trimmed by 2 bases and the J gene end by 9 bases; junction bases not matched to a gene: 12. Germline values: CDR1 SGHTA, CDR2 FQGNSA. The CDR3 is 16 amino acids.

This clone was recorded many times. This CDR3 is CASSYGRDRVSGYTF. The DNA for the CDR3 is TGTGCCAGCAGTTACGGCCGAGACAGGGTCTCTGGCTACACCTTC. This chain joins TRBV6-6 and TRBJ1-2; 7 bases line up with TRBD1. Germline V gene sequence: CDR1 MNHNY, CDR2 SVGAGI (reference sequence). J lost 7 bases, V lost 2 bases, and 10 bases had no gene match. This CDR3 is built from 15 residues.

The chain combines TRBV7-9 with TRBJ2-7, with 7 bases identical to TRBD1. The CDR3 totals 15 residues. V gave up 4 bases and J gave up 2 bases; unmatched junction bases: 8. CDR1 is SEHNR and CDR2 is FQNEAQ in the germline V gene (reference sequence). The chain's CDR3 is CASSSQGRTPYEQYF. CDR3 bases: TGTGCCAGCAGCTCACAGGGGCGGACCCCCTACGAGCAGTACTTC.

This clone appeared once. The genes are TRBV6-6 and TRBJ1-5, with TRBD1 matching 7 bases. This CDR3 region has 15 residues. With V trimmed by 8 bases and J by 1 base, 8 bases remained unmatched. The V gene's germline CDR1 is MNHNY and CDR2 SVGAGI (reference sequence). Here the CDR3 reads CASGPLGQSNQPQHF. CDR3 nucleotide sequence: TGTGCCAGCGGGCCCCTGGGACAGAGCAATCAGCCCCAGCATTTT.

This chain links TRBV7-2 with TRBJ2-1, with unresolved D. V lost 2 bases and J 5 bases, leaving 7 bases between the germline ends. CDR1 SGHTA and CDR2 FQGNSA come from the germline V gene. The CDR3 runs 13 residues. CDR3 in amino acids: CASSLLRDNEQFF. DNA for the CDR3: TGTGCCAGCAGCTTATTACGAGACAATGAGCAGTTCTTC.

This chain uses TRBV7-6 with TRBJ2-5, with TRBD2 as a possible D gene (5 bases). V gave up 4 bases and J gave up 0 bases, with 21 bases separating them. The germline gives CDR1 SGHVS, CDR2 FNYEAQ. The CDR3 has 18 residues. CDR3 coding DNA: TGTGCCAGCAGCTCTAGACCTCTAGCTCAGCCAAACCAAGAGACCCAGTACTTC. This sequence encodes CASSSRPLAQPNQETQYF.

Only a few counts were recorded for this clone. This chain's CDR3 is CASSLGGLLSGNTIYF. DNA of the CDR3: TGTGCCAGCAGCTTAGGAGGACTACTCTCTGGAAACACCATATATTTT. This chain uses TRBV7-6 with TRBJ1-3; D unresolved. Looked up from germline, CDR1 is SGHVS and CDR2 is FNYEAQ. The length of the CDR3 is 16 residues. V lost 1 base to trimming and J lost 0 bases, with 10 bases between them. Full variable domain (remainder filled in from reference TRBV7-6 and TRBJ1-3): GAGVSQSPRYKVTKRGQDVALRCDPISGHVSLYWYRQALGQGPEFLTYFNYEAQQDKSGLPNDRFSAERPEGSISTLTIQRTEQRDSAMYRCASSLGGLLSGNTIYFGEGSWLTVV.

The chain couples TRBV5-1 to TRBJ1-6, with D possibly being TRBD1 (5 bases). Trimming stripped 1 base from V and 7 bases from J, with 9 bases between. CDR1 SGHRS and CDR2 YFSETQ come from the germline V gene. CDR3 length: 14 amino acids. CDR3 loop: CASSLPDKNSPLHF. DNA for the CDR3: TGCGCCAGCAGCTTGCCGGACAAAAATTCACCCCTCCACTTT.

This clone is a singleton in its sample. J is TRBJ1-6 and V is TRBV5-4, with D hard to call. Germline V gene data show CDR1 as SGHNT and CDR2 as YYREEE (reference sequence). Trimming stripped 4 bases from V and 5 bases from J, with 4 bases between. The CDR3 consists of 12 residues. CDR3: CASSPNNSPLHF. The DNA for the CDR3 is TGTGCCAGCAGCCCTAATAATTCACCCCTCCACTTT.

The DNA of the CDR3 is TGTGCCAGCAGCAATGGACAGTCCTACGAGCAGTACTTC. Protein: CASSNGQSYEQYF. The chain employs TRBV28 and TRBJ2-7, with D possibly TRBD1 on 6 matching bases. The CDR3 covers 13 residues. With 6 bases removed from V and 1 base from J, the gap between germline ends came to 10 bases. The germline V gene has CDR1 MDHEN and CDR2 SYDVKM. The entire variable domain, with the rest obtained from reference TRBV28 and TRBJ2-7, is as follows: DVKVTQSSRYLVKRTGEKVFLECVQDMDHENMFWYRQDPGLGLRLIYFSYDVKMKEKGDIPEGYSVSREKKERFSLILESASTNQTSMYLCASSNGQSYEQYFGPGTRLTVT.

This rearrangement joins TRBV5-6 to TRBJ2-7; D call uncertain. Trimming shortened V by 4 bases and J by 3 bases, and 11 bases separated the two germline ends. Germline assignment: CDR1 SGHDT and CDR2 YYEEEE. This CDR3 region has 13 residues. CDR3 sequence: CASSVTRNYEQYF. CDR3 sequence (DNA): TGTGCCAGCAGCGTGACTCGTAACTACGAGCAGTACTTC.

The sample holds a few counts of this clone. J is TRBJ2-3 and V is TRBV13, with D uncertain. The CDR3 has 14 residues. Germline CDR1 is PRHDT and CDR2 is FYEKMQ (reference sequence). V lost 1 base and J 2 bases, leaving 7 bases between the germline ends. Here the CDR3 reads CASSLDRYTDTQYF. CDR3 bases: TGTGCCAGCAGCTTAGATCGGTACACAGATACGCAGTATTTT.

The J gene is TRBJ2-1, the V gene TRBV6-6, with 7 bases matching TRBD2. CDR3 size: 15 residues. J was trimmed by 1 base and V by 5 bases; bases with no gene match: 5. In germline, CDR1 is MNHNY, CDR2 SVGAGI (reference sequence). CDR3 bases: TGTGCCAGCAGTCCCTTTAGCGGGTCCTACAATGAGCAGTTCTTC. Translated, it gives CASSPFSGSYNEQFF.